The clone carrying this TCR beta chain was recorded at least ten times. Its antigen is currently unknown. The sample is drawn from a study of CD8 T cells in ankylosing spondylitis. Libraries of TCR beta came from quantitative 5'-RACE with molecular barcodes. In TCRdb, the 5' RACE reads were re-called with MiXCR into one record per CDR3 protein. The profile shows under 400,000 distinct CDR3 sequences, approximately 10% of them singletons. Overall study findings and caveats: There was reportedly significant enrichment of clones that were disease-linked in matched ankylosing spondylitis synovial fluid. It appeared that ankylosing spondylitis blood was characterized by a TCR beta motif of about eight highly homologous variants. Within peripheral blood, clones linked to disease were CD8+ and relatively rare.

Sequencing was performed on blood, either unsorted or a sorted T cell fraction (not recorded which). The receptor's source is a female donor with ankylosing spondylitis or in good health (not recorded which).

The CDR3 protein is CASRHRVQTYEQYF. CDR3 nucleotide sequence: TGTGCCAGCAGGCACAGGGTACAGACCTACGAGCAGTACTTC. V usage is TRBV27 and J usage is TRBJ2-7; a weak D match, TRBD1 (6 bases). Trimming left V 6 bases short and J 2 bases short, with 14 bases between. There are 14 residues in the CDR3. Germline CDR1 and CDR2: MNHEY and SMNVEV (reference sequence).